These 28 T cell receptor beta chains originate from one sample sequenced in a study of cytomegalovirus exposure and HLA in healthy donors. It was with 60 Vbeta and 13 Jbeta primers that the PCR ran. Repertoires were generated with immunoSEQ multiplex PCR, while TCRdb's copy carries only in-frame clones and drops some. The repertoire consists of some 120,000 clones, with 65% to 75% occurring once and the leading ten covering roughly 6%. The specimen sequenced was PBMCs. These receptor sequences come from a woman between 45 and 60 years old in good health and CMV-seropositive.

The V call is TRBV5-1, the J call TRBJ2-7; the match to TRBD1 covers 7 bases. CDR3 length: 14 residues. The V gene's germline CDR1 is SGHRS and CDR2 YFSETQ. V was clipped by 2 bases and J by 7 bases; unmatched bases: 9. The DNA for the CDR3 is TGCGCCAGCAGCTTAAGCCACAGGGGCGGGGAGCAGTACTTC. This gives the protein CASSLSHRGGEQYF. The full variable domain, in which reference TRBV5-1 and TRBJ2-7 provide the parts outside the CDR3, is KAGVTQTPRYLIKTRGQQVTLSCSPISGHRSVSWYQQTPGQGLQFLFEYFSETQRNKGNFPGRFSGRQFSNSRSEMNVSTLELGDSALYLCASSLSHRGGEQYFGPGTRLTVT.

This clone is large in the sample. The CDR3 sequence is CASSQDTERSEQYF. In DNA, the CDR3 is TGTGCCAGCAGCCAAGATACGGAGCGATCCGAGCAGTACTTC. The V and J genes are TRBV4-2 and TRBJ2-7; no definite D call. Germline V lookup: CDR1 LGHNA, CDR2 YNFKEQ. V shed 0 bases and J shed 6 bases, with 12 bases lying between them. The CDR3 length is 14 residues.

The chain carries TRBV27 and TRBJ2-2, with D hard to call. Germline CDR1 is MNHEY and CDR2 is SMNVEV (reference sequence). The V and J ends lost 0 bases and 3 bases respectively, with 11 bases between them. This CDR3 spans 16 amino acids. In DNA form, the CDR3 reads TGTGCCAGCAGTTTATCGGCAACCAGTTACACCGGGGAGCTGTTTTTT. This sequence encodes CASSLSATSYTGELFF.

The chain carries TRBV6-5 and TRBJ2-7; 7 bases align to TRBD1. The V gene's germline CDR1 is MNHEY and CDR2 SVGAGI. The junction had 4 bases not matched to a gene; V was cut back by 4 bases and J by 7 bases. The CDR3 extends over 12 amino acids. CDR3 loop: CASSFSGGEQYF. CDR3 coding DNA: TGTGCCAGCAGTTTCTCAGGGGGTGAGCAGTACTTC.

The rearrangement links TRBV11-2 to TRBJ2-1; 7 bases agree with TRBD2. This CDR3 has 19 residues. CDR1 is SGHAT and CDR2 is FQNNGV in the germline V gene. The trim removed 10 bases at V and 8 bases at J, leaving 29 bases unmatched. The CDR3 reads CAMSAAGKRGRMPIDEQFF. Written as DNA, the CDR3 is TGTGCCATGTCCGCAGCGGGGAAAAGAGGGAGGATGCCAATCGATGAGCAGTTCTTC.

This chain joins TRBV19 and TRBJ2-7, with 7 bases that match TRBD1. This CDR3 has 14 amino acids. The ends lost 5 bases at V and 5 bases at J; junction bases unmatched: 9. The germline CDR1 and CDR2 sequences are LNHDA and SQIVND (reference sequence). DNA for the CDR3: TGTGCCAGTAGTCGAACAGGGGTTTTGCACGAGCAGTACTTC. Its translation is CASSRTGVLHEQYF.

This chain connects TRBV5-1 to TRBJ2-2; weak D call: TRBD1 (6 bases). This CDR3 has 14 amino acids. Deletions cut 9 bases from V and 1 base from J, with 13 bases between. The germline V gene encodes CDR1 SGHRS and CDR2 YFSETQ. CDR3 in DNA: TGCGCCACCCAGGGACAAGGGAACACCGGGGAGCTGTTTTTT. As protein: CATQGQGNTGELFF. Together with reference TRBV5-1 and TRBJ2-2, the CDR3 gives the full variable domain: KAGVTQTPRYLIKTRGQQVTLSCSPISGHRSVSWYQQTPGQGLQFLFEYFSETQRNKGNFPGRFSGRQFSNSRSEMNVSTLELGDSALYLCATQGQGNTGELFFGEGSRLTVL.

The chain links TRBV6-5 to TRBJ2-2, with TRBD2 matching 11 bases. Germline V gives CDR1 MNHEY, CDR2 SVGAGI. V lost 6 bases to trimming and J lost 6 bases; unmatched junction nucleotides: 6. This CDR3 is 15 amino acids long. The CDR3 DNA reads TGTGCCAGCAGCCTACTAGCGGGGGTGGCCGGGGAGCTGTTTTTT. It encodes CASSLLAGVAGELFF.

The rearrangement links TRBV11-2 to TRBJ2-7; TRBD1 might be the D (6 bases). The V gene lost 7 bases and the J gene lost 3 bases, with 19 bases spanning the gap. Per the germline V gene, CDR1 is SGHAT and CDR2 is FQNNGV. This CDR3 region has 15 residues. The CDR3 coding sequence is TGTGCCAGCACCGCCACAGGGAATCTCCACTACGAGCAGTACTTC. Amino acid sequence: CASTATGNLHYEQYF.

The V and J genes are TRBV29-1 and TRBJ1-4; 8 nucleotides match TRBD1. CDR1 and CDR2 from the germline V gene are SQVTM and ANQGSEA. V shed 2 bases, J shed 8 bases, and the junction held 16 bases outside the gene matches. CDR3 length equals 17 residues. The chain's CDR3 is CSVEISDRGKPREKLFF. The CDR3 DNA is TGCAGCGTTGAAATCAGCGACAGGGGAAAGCCCCGAGAAAAACTGTTTTTT.

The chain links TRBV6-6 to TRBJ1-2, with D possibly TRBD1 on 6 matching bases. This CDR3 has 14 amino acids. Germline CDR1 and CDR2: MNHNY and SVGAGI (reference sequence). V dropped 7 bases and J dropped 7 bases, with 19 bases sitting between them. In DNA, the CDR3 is TGTGCCAGCAACCCGGCAGGGGATATAGGTGGCTACACCTTC. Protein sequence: CASNPAGDIGGYTF.

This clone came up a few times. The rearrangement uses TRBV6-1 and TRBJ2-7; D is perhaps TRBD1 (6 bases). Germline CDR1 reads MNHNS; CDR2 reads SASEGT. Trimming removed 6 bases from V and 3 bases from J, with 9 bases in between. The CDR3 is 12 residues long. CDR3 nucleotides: TGTGCCAGCAGCCTACAGGGCTACGAGCAGTACTTC. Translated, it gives CASSLQGYEQYF.

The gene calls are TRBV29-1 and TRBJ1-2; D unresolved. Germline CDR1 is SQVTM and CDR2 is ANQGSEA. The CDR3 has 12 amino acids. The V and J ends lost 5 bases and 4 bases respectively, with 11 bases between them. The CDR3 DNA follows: TGCAGCGTTAGAGGAAGCACCTATGGCTACACCTTC. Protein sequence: CSVRGSTYGYTF. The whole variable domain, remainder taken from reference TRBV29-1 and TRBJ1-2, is SAVISQKPSRDICQRGTSLTIQCQVDSQVTMMFWYRQQPGQSLTLIATANQGSEATYESGFVIDKFPISRPNLTFSTLTVSNMSPEDSSIYLCSVRGSTYGYTFGSGTRLTVV.

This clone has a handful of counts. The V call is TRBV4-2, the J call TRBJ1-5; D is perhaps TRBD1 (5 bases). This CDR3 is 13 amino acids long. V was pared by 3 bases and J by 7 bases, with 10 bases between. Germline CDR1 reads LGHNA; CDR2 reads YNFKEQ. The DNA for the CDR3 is TGTGCCAGCAGCCAGTGGAGGGACCAGCCCCAGCATTTT. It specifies CASSQWRDQPQHF.

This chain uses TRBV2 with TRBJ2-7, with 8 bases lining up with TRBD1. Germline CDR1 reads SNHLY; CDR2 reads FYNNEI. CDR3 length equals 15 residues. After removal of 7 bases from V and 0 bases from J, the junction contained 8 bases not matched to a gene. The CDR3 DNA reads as TGTGCCAGCAAGGGACAGGATTTCCGCTCCTACGAGCAGTACTTC. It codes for CASKGQDFRSYEQYF.

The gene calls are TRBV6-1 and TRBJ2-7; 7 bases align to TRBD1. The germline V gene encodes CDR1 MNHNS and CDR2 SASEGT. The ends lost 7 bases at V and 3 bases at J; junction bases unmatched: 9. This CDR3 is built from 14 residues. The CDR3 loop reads CASNNPGQNYEQYF. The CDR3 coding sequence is TGTGCCAGCAATAATCCGGGACAGAACTACGAGCAGTACTTC.

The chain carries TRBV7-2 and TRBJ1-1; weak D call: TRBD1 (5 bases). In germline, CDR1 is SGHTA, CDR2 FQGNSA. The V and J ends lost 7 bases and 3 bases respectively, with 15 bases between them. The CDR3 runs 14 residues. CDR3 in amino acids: CASIADTPYTEAFF. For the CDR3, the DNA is TGTGCCAGCATCGCGGACACACCTTACACTGAAGCTTTCTTT.

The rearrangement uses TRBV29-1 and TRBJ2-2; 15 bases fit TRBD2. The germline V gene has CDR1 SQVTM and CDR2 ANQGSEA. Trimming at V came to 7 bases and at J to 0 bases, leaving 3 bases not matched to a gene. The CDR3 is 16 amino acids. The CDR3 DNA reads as TGCAGCGGGAGGACTAGCGGGGGGGCGAACACCGGGGAGCTGTTTTTT. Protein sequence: CSGRTSGGANTGELFF.

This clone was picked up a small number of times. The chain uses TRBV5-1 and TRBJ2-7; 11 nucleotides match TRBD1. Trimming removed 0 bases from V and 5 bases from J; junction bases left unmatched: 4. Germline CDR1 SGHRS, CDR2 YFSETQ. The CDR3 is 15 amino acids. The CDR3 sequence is CASSLGGDRGNEQYF. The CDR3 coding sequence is TGCGCCAGCAGCTTGGGCGGGGACAGGGGGAACGAGCAGTACTTC.

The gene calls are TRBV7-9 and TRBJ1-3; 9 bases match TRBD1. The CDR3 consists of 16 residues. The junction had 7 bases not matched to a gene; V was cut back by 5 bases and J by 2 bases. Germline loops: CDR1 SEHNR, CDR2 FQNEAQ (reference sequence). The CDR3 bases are TGTGCCAGCAGCGGGGGGACAGGGATCCCTGGAAACACCATATATTTT. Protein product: CASSGGTGIPGNTIYF.

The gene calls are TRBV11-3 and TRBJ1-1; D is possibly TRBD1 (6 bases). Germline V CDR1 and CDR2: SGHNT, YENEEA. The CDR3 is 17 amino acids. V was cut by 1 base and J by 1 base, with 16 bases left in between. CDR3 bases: TGTGCCAGCAGCTTAGGTGCGGGCATAGGGGGGAACACTGAAGCTTTCTTT. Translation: CASSLGAGIGGNTEAFF.

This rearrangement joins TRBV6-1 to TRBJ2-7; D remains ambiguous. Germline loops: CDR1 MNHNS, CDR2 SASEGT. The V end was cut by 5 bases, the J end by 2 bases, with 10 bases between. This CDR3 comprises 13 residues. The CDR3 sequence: CASSQGFTYEQYF. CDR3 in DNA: TGTGCCAGCAGTCAAGGTTTTACCTACGAGCAGTACTTC.

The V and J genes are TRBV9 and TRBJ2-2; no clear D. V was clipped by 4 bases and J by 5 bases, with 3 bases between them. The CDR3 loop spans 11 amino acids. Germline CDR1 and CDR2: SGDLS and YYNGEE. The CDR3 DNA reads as TGTGCCAGCAGCTCAACCGGGGAGCTGTTTTTT. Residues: CASSSTGELFF. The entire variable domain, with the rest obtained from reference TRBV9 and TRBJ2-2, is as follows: DSGVTQTPKHLITATGQRVTLRCSPRSGDLSVYWYQQSLDQGLQFLIQYYNGEERAKGNILERFSAQQFPDLHSELNLSSLELGDSALYFCASSSTGELFFGEGSRLTVL.

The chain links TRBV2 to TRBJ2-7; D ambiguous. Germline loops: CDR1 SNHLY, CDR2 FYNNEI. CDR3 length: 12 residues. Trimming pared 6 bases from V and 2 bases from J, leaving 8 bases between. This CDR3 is CASRPRAYEQYF. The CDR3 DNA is TGTGCCAGCAGGCCCCGAGCCTACGAGCAGTACTTC.

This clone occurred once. CDR3 nucleotides: TGTGCCAGCAGCCCCTGGCAGGGCACTGAAGCTTTCTTT. It yields the protein CASSPWQGTEAFF. The genes are TRBV7-6 and TRBJ1-1; D perhaps matches TRBD1 (5 bases). The length of the CDR3 is 13 residues. Per the germline V gene, CDR1 is SGHVS and CDR2 is FNYEAQ. The germline V and J ends were trimmed by 5 bases and 4 bases, with 11 bases remaining between them. The variable domain in full, completed from reference TRBV7-6 and TRBJ1-1, reads GAGVSQSPRYKVTKRGQDVALRCDPISGHVSLYWYRQALGQGPEFLTYFNYEAQQDKSGLPNDRFSAERPEGSISTLTIQRTEQRDSAMYRCASSPWQGTEAFFGQGTRLTVV.

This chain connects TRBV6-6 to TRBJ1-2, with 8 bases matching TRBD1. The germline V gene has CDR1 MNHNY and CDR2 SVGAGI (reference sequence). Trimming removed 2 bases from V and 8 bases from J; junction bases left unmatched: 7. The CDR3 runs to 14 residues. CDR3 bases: TGTGCCAGCAGTTACCTCAGGACAGGGTTAGGCTACACCTTC. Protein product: CASSYLRTGLGYTF.

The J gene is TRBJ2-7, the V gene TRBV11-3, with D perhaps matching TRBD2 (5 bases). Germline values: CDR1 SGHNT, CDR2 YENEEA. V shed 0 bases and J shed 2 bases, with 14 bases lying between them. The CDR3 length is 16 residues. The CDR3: CASSLDLTGNPYEQYF. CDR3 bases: TGTGCCAGCAGCTTAGATCTGACGGGAAATCCCTACGAGCAGTACTTC.

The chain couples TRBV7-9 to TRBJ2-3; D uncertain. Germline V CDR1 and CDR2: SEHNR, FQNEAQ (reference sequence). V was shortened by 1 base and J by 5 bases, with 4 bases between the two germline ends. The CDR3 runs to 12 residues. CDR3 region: CASSLDLDTQYF. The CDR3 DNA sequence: TGTGCCAGCAGCTTAGATCTAGATACGCAGTATTTT.